This T cell receptor beta chain comes out of a study of cytomegalovirus exposure and HLA in healthy donors. Whole-study findings and limits: An analysis done earlier found most TCR beta V segments productive about 87% or about 30% of the time.

The PCR employed 60 Vbeta primers together with 13 Jbeta primers. TCRdb's copy holds only in-frame clones and misses some; the assay was immunoSEQ multiplex PCR. The data contain about 130,000 clones, 70% to 85% of them singletons. Comment on this clone: What it recognizes is unknown.

The CDR3 spans 12 residues. V was cut by 6 bases and J by 0 bases, with 8 bases left in between. Germline V lookup: CDR1 SQVTM, CDR2 ANQGSEA. This clonotype was sampled from a woman aged 40 to 50 in good health and CMV-seropositive. The chain employs TRBV29-1 and TRBJ1-2; D call uncertain. The material sequenced was PBMCs. The CDR3 DNA is TGCAGCGTGAACAGTCCTAACTATGGCTACACCTTC. It encodes CSVNSPNYGYTF.